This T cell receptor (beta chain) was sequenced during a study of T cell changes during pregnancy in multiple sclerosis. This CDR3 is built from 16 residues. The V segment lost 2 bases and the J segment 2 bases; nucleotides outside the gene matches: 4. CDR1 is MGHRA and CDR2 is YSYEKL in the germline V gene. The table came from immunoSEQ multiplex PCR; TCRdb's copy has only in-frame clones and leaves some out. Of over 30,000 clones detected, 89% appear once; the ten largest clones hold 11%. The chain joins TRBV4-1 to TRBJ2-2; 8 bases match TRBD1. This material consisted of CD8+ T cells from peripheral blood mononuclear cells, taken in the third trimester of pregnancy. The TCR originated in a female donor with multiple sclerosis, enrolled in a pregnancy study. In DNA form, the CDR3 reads TGCGCCAGCAGCCAAATCAGGGGGCGCAACACCGGGGAGCTGTTTTTT. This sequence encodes CASSQIRGRNTGELFF.